The entry below gives a single TCR beta chain sequence along with its context. Its matching antigen is unknown. Diagnosis of hyperthyroidism was new in patients aged 18 to 65, and its duration was under 2 months. Diagnosis rested on symptoms, serum thyroxine and TRAb, thyroid ultrasound, and orbital computed tomography. Amplification targeted TCR beta CDR3 regions from RNA transcripts. The study used the HTBI primer set for a first-round RT-PCR of the TCR CDR3. One entry per CDR3 protein, called by TCRdb with MiXCR from the multiplex PCR reads. This sample has around 700,000 distinct CDR3 sequences; approximately 40% occur once, and the top ten carry around 30%. These data belong to a study of T cells in Graves' hyperthyroidism and ophthalmopathy. Findings of the study overall: Ophthalmopathy prediction by the model preceded onset by a median roughly 6 months. Most clonotypes that expanded in the thyroid above 0.001 also showed up in blood.

Trimming pared 0 bases from V and 3 bases from J, leaving 14 bases between. Germline V gene data show CDR1 as MGHRA and CDR2 as YSYEKL. The CDR3 covers 16 residues. This rearrangement joins TRBV4-1 to TRBJ1-1; D remains unclear. Material for sequencing was blood. The TCR sequence derives from a woman aged 40 to 49 with Graves' hyperthyroidism. The CDR3 loop reads CASSQDPLNGDTEAFF. The CDR3 DNA sequence: TGCGCCAGCAGCCAAGATCCCCTGAATGGGGACACTGAAGCTTTCTTT.